This entry lists 23 T cell receptor beta chains sequenced from one sample in a study of T-cell reconstitution after alpha-beta-depleted transplantation in children. Unique molecular identifiers tagged the TCRbeta library. TCRdb independently ran MiXCR on the PCR reads; one entry per CDR3 protein. This sample has 90,000 to 120,000 distinct CDR3 sequences, with about 6.4% found just once. The source material was PBMCs, mostly from graft donor cells, sampled 360 days after TCRalphabeta/CD19-depleted stem cell transplant. Receptors were obtained from a male patient aged 2-9 years who had a stem cell transplant for acute lymphoblastic leukemia, so the T cells may come from the graft donor.

This clonotype was detected many times. This rearrangement joins TRBV4-2 to TRBJ2-3; D gene ambiguous. Germline V gene sequence: CDR1 LGHNA, CDR2 YNFKEQ. V was trimmed by 0 bases and J by 5 bases, leaving 12 bases between them. The CDR3 is made up of 15 amino acids. The CDR3 loop reads CASSQEDGSKDTQYF. The CDR3 bases are TGTGCCAGCAGCCAAGAGGACGGGTCCAAAGATACGCAGTATTTT.

V and J are TRBV11-2 and TRBJ2-1; D is ambiguous. Germline V gene sequence: CDR1 SGHAT, CDR2 FQNNGV. Trimming removed 4 bases at V and 7 bases at J, with 8 bases between. CDR3 length equals 12 residues. The CDR3 loop reads CASSSARNEQFF. DNA for the CDR3: TGTGCCAGCAGCTCAGCCAGGAATGAGCAGTTCTTC.

J is TRBJ1-4 and V is TRBV9; 7 nucleotides match TRBD1. V lost 2 bases, J lost 8 bases, and 12 bases stayed unmatched. This CDR3 region has 16 residues. Germline values: CDR1 SGDLS, CDR2 YYNGEE. CDR3 in amino acids: CASSVTDRAVGEKLFF. The CDR3 region has the DNA TGTGCCAGCAGCGTCACTGACAGGGCGGTAGGGGAAAAACTGTTTTTT. The entire variable domain, with the rest obtained from reference TRBV9 and TRBJ1-4, is as follows: DSGVTQTPKHLITATGQRVTLRCSPRSGDLSVYWYQQSLDQGLQFLIQYYNGEERAKGNILERFSAQQFPDLHSELNLSSLELGDSALYFCASSVTDRAVGEKLFFGSGTQLSVL.

This clonotype has more than one count but fewer than ten. The rearrangement uses TRBV20-1 and TRBJ2-5; D may be TRBD1 (5 bases). The CDR3 covers 14 residues. V dropped 1 base and J dropped 2 bases, with 11 bases sitting between them. Germline CDR1 and CDR2: DFQATT and SNEGSKA (reference sequence). DNA of the CDR3: TGCAGTGCTAGAGGGGGCAGGATGCAAGAGACCCAGTACTTC. Protein: CSARGGRMQETQYF.

This clonotype was found many times. The chain uses TRBV20-1 and TRBJ2-7; the D call may be TRBD1 or TRBD2 (5 bases each). The CDR3 is 16 residues long. Trimming cost V 5 bases and J 6 bases, with 26 bases left between them. Germline V gives CDR1 DFQATT, CDR2 SNEGSKA (reference sequence). CDR3 loop: CSAPLHTGPALLEQYF. The DNA of the CDR3 is TGCAGTGCTCCCCTCCACACGGGGCCGGCCCTTCTCGAGCAGTACTTC.

This clonotype was detected ten times or more. V and J are TRBV7-8 and TRBJ1-1; D gene unclear. The CDR3 has 13 amino acids. The germline gives CDR1 SGHVS, CDR2 FQNEAQ. Trimming shortened V by 5 bases and J by 2 bases, and 9 bases separated the two germline ends. CDR3 nucleotides: TGTGCCAGCAGCGGGCCCAAAAACACTGAAGCTTTCTTT. It is translated as CASSGPKNTEAFF.

This clonotype appeared many times. The V call is TRBV29-1, the J call TRBJ1-2, with a tentative D call TRBD1 (5 bases). Trimming stripped 6 bases from V and 1 base from J, with 9 bases between. Germline V CDR1 and CDR2: SQVTM, ANQGSEA. CDR3 length equals 12 residues. CDR3 DNA sequence: TGCAGCGTGGGGACGGGTAACTATGGCTACACCTTC. Residues: CSVGTGNYGYTF.

This clonotype was found many times. CDR3 nucleotides: TGTGCCAGCAGTTTTCGACAGGGGGCCCCTAGCAATCAGCCCCAGCATTTT. Protein sequence: CASSFRQGAPSNQPQHF. The chain recombines TRBV6-5 with TRBJ1-5; 10 bases are a match to TRBD1. The CDR3 totals 17 residues. The junction had 6 bases not matched to a gene; V was cut back by 4 bases and J by 0 bases. Germline V gene data show CDR1 as MNHEY and CDR2 as SVGAGI.

At least ten counts were recorded for this clonotype. J is TRBJ1-2 and V is TRBV9; D possibly corresponds to TRBD1 (5 bases). The CDR3 contains 16 residues. V was shortened by 1 base and J by 2 bases, with 15 bases between the two germline ends. Germline values: CDR1 SGDLS, CDR2 YYNGEE. CDR3 region: CASSVPRGRVNYGYTF. The CDR3 region has the DNA TGTGCCAGCAGCGTACCAAGGGGCAGAGTCAACTATGGCTACACCTTC.

There are many counts of this clonotype. V gene TRBV6-1 combines with J gene TRBJ1-1, with D maybe TRBD1 (5 bases). V was cut by 7 bases and J by 1 base, with 13 bases left in between. The CDR3 length is 14 residues. Germline values: CDR1 MNHNS, CDR2 SASEGT. CDR3 amino acids: CASTLEGRNTEAFF. The CDR3 DNA sequence: TGTGCCAGCACCCTAGAGGGGAGGAACACTGAAGCTTTCTTT.

This clonotype occurred many times. The chain uses TRBV5-1 and TRBJ2-2; TRBD1 agrees at 7 bases. The CDR3 runs 16 residues. With V trimmed by 0 bases and J by 5 bases, 7 bases remained unmatched. CDR1 and CDR2 from the germline V gene are SGHRS and YFSETQ. The DNA of the CDR3 is TGCGCCAGCAGCTTGGGACGACAGGGATTAACCGGGGAGCTGTTTTTT. Its protein is CASSLGRQGLTGELFF.

This clonotype was picked up many times. The chain links TRBV9 to TRBJ1-6; 9 bases align to TRBD1. V dropped 3 bases and J dropped 11; count of bases not matched to a gene: 9. CDR3 length equals 15 residues. The germline CDR1 and CDR2 sequences are SGDLS and YYNGEE. The CDR3 region is CASSADRDRVTPLHF. The CDR3 DNA sequence: TGTGCCAGCAGCGCGGACCGGGACAGGGTTACACCCCTCCACTTT. Using reference TRBV9 and TRBJ1-6 for the parts outside the CDR3, the full variable domain is DSGVTQTPKHLITATGQRVTLRCSPRSGDLSVYWYQQSLDQGLQFLIQYYNGEERAKGNILERFSAQQFPDLHSELNLSSLELGDSALYFCASSADRDRVTPLHFGNGTRLTVT.

At least ten counts were recorded for this clonotype. The chain uses TRBV10-3 and TRBJ1-1, with a possible D match to TRBD1 (5 bases). Deletions cut 1 base from V and 6 bases from J, with 9 bases between. The germline V gene has CDR1 ENHRY and CDR2 SYGVKD. The CDR3 totals 13 residues. The CDR3 protein is CAISEWGRPEAFF. In nucleotides, the CDR3 is TGTGCCATCAGTGAGTGGGGGAGACCTGAAGCTTTCTTT.

This clonotype came up many times. This chain connects TRBV3-1 to TRBJ2-1; 8 bases are shared with TRBD2. J lost 7 bases, V lost 7 bases, and 6 bases had no gene match. Germline assignment: CDR1 LGHDT and CDR2 YNNKEL (reference sequence). The CDR3 is 13 residues long. CDR3 protein: CASKEVAGNEQFF. CDR3 in DNA: TGTGCCAGCAAAGAGGTAGCGGGAAATGAGCAGTTCTTC.

The chain recombines TRBV7-6 with TRBJ2-1, with TRBD1 as a possible D gene (7 bases). V shed 3 bases and J shed 2 bases, with 11 bases lying between them. CDR1 is SGHVS and CDR2 is FNYEAQ in the germline V gene. The length of the CDR3 is 15 residues. This CDR3 reads CASSLQGGPYNEQFF. CDR3 DNA sequence: TGTGCCAGCAGCTTGCAGGGGGGCCCCTACAATGAGCAGTTCTTC.

The rearrangement links TRBV5-1 to TRBJ2-7, with D perhaps TRBD1 (6 bases). Trimming removed 2 bases from V and 4 bases from J, with 19 bases in between. Germline values: CDR1 SGHRS, CDR2 YFSETQ. The CDR3 is made up of 16 amino acids. In DNA, the CDR3 is TGCGCCAGCAGCTTAAATACCCCCGGGACAAGATACGAGCAGTACTTC. Residues: CASSLNTPGTRYEQYF.

This chain uses TRBV28 with TRBJ2-4, with D hard to call. The CDR3 loop spans 15 amino acids. V lost 7 bases to trimming and J lost 2 bases, with 15 bases between them. CDR1 and CDR2 (germline): MDHEN, SYDVKM. Here the CDR3 reads CASTSPAFSKNIQYF. The CDR3 region has the DNA TGTGCCAGCACCTCACCGGCATTCTCCAAAAACATTCAGTACTTC.

This chain links TRBV27 with TRBJ2-7; 8 nucleotides line up with TRBD2. This CDR3 has 15 residues. V dropped 4 bases and J dropped 2; count of bases not matched to a gene: 7. Per germline, CDR1 MNHEY and CDR2 SMNVEV (reference sequence). CDR3 nucleotide sequence: TGTGCCAGCAGTTACGGGAGGGCCTTGGCCTACGAGCAGTACTTC. It is translated as CASSYGRALAYEQYF.

This clonotype came up a few times. The chain links TRBV27 to TRBJ2-7; the D gene is possibly TRBD2 (6 bases). V shed 8 bases and J shed 3 bases, with 14 bases lying between them. This CDR3 spans 13 amino acids. Germline loops: CDR1 MNHEY, CDR2 SMNVEV (reference sequence). CDR3 bases: TGTGCCAGCGGGAAAGGGACTTACTACGAGCAGTACTTC. Translated: CASGKGTYYEQYF.

This clonotype was observed a handful of times. The chain recombines TRBV21-1 with TRBJ2-3; the table gives TRBD2 as D, unverified against the DNA. TRBV21-1 is designated a pseudogene. This CDR3 has 17 amino acids. DNA of the CDR3: TGTGCCAGCAGCAAAATAGCGGGAGAAGGTAGCACAGATACGCAGTATTTT. Protein sequence: CASSKIAGEGSTDTQYF.

This clonotype was recorded many times. The V call is TRBV7-9, the J call TRBJ2-3; 8 bases align to TRBD1. CDR3 length: 15 amino acids. Germline CDR1 is SEHNR and CDR2 is FQNEAQ (reference sequence). V lost 3 bases and J lost 2; bases outside the gene matches: 4. CDR3 in amino acids: CASSFRDRNTDTQYF. In DNA form, the CDR3 reads TGTGCCAGCAGCTTCCGGGACAGGAACACAGATACGCAGTATTTT.

There are many counts of this clonotype. V usage is TRBV7-3 and J usage is TRBJ1-1, with a weak D call TRBD1 (6 bases). Trimming left V 6 bases short and J 4 bases short, with 18 bases between. The CDR3 length is 15 residues. The germline gives CDR1 SGHTA, CDR2 FQGTGA. CDR3 nucleotide sequence: TGTGCCAGCAGTTATCACGGGGGCCGACCCACTGAAGCTTTCTTT. It specifies CASSYHGGRPTEAFF.

The chain links TRBV10-3 to TRBJ1-6; D gene uncertain. Germline loops: CDR1 ENHRY, CDR2 SYGVKD. This CDR3 contains 16 residues. V lost 4 bases to trimming and J lost 10 bases, with 20 bases between them. CDR3 protein: CAISGPERGYGSPLHF. The CDR3 bases are TGTGCCATCAGTGGCCCGGAAAGAGGGTACGGCTCACCCCTCCACTTT.